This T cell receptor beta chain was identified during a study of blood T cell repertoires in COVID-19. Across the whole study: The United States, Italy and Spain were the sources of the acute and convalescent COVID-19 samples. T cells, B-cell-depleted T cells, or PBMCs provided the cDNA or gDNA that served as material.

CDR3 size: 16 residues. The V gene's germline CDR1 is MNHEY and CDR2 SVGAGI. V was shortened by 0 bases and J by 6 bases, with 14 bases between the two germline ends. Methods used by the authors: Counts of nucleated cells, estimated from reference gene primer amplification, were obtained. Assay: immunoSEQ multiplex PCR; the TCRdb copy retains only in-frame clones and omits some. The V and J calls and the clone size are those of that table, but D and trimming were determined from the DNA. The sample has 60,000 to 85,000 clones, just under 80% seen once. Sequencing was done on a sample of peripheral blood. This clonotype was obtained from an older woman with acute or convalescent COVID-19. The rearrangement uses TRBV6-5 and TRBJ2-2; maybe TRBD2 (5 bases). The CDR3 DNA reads TGTGCCAGCAGTTACTCCGGGGAGATAGCACCCGGGGAGCTGTTTTTT. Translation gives CASSYSGEIAPGELFF.